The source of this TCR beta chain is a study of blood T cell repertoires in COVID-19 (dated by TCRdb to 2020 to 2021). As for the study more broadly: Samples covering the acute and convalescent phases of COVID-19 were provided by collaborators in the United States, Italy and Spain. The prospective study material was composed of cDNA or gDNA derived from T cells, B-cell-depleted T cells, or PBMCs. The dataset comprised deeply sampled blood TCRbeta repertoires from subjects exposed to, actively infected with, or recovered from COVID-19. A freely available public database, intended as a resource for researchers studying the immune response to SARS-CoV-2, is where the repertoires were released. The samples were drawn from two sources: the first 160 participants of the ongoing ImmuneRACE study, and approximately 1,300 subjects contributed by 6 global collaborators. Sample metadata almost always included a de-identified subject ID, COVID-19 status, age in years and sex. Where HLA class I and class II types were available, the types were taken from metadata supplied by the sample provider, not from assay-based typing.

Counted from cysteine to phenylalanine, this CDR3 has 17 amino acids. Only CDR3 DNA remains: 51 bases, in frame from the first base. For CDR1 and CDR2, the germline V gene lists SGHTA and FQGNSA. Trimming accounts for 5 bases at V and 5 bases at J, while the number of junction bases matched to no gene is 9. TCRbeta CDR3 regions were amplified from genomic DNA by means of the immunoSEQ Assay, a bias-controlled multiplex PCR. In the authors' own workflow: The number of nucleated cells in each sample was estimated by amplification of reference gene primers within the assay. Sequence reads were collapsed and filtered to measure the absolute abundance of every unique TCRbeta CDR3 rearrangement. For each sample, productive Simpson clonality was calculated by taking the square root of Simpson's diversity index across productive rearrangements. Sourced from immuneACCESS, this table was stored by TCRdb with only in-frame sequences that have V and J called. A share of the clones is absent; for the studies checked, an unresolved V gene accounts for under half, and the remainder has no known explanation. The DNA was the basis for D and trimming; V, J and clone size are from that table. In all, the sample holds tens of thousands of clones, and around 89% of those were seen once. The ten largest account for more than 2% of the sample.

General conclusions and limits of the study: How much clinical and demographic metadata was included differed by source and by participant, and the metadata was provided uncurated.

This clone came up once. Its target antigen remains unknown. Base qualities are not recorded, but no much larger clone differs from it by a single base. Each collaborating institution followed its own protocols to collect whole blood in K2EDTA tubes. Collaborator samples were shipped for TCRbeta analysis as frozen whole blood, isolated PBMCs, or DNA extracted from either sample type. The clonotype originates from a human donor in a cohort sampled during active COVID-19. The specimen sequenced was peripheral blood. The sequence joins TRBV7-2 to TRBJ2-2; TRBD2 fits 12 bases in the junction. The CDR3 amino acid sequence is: CASSTRTSGETTGELFF. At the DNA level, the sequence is TGTGCCAGCAGCACCCGGACTAGCGGGGAGACAACCGGGGAGCTGTTTTTT.